The 21 T cell receptor beta chains listed next were all sequenced from one sample in a study of blood T cell repertoires in COVID-19. Assay used: immunoSEQ multiplex PCR; TCRdb lists only in-frame clones, some missing. The profile shows 90,000 to 120,000 clones, just under 85% of them singletons. The sample comprised peripheral blood. These receptors were taken from a woman of 80 years or more with active or convalescent COVID-19.

The chain combines TRBV10-3 with TRBJ1-6, with TRBD1 matching 7 bases. V shed 4 bases and J 7 bases; nucleotides not matched to a gene: 1. The CDR3 runs 13 residues. Germline values: CDR1 ENHRY, CDR2 SYGVKD. The CDR3: CAISGQGNSPLHF. CDR3 bases: TGTGCCATCAGTGGACAGGGAAATTCACCCCTCCACTTT.

On this clone: One junction end does not reproduce the germline sequence, and a read error may be involved. The chain has TRBV20-1 and TRBJ2-4; D gene ambiguous. Germline V gene sequence: CDR1 DFQATT, CDR2 SNEGSKA (reference sequence). The CDR3 is 9 residues long. CDR3 in amino acids: CSAREASSF. For the CDR3, the DNA is TGCAGTGCTAGAGAAGCGTCTAGTTTC.

About this clone: Its ends do not fully match the called genes, so a read error is possible. The chain carries TRBV2 and TRBJ1-2; TRBD1 agrees at 8 bases. This CDR3 contains 11 residues. Germline CDR1 reads SNHLY; CDR2 reads FYNNEI. The CDR3 spells CASSWEQGVIF. The CDR3 DNA sequence: TGTGCCAGCAGTTGGGAACAGGGGGTAATCTTC.

This clone was found once. The rearrangement uses TRBV10-3 and TRBJ1-6; 9 bases line up with TRBD1. Per the germline V gene, CDR1 is ENHRY and CDR2 is SYGVKD. With V trimmed by 0 bases and J by 7 bases, 4 bases remained unmatched. The CDR3 contains 16 residues. CDR3: CAISESVTGGNSPLHF. The CDR3 DNA reads TGTGCCATCAGTGAGTCCGTGACAGGGGGAAATTCACCCCTCCACTTT.

This rearrangement joins TRBV18 to TRBJ2-7, with a possible D match to TRBD1 (6 bases). The V and J ends lost 9 bases and 4 bases respectively, with 19 bases between them. CDR1 is KGHSH and CDR2 is LQKENI in the germline V gene. The CDR3 totals 14 residues. CDR3 protein: CASLDSAQGYEQYF. CDR3 nucleotide sequence: TGTGCCAGTCTTGACAGCGCCCAGGGGTACGAGCAGTACTTC.

The chain carries TRBV28 and TRBJ1-2, with D maybe TRBD1 (6 bases). The V gene lost 5 bases and the J gene lost 6 bases, with 16 bases spanning the gap. The CDR3 is made up of 14 amino acids. Germline lookup yields CDR1 MDHEN and CDR2 SYDVKM. The CDR3 reads CASSSFPGVNGYTF. CDR3 coding DNA: TGTGCCAGCAGTAGCTTCCCAGGGGTTAATGGCTACACCTTC.

V gene TRBV6-5 combines with J gene TRBJ1-2; 7 bases fit TRBD1. After removal of 6 bases from V and 4 bases from J, the junction contained 8 bases not matched to a gene. CDR1 MNHEY and CDR2 SVGAGI come from the germline V gene. The CDR3 consists of 14 residues. The CDR3 DNA follows: TGTGCCAGCAGAGTACCGGGACAGCCCTATGGCTACACCTTC. Protein sequence: CASRVPGQPYGYTF.

V and J are TRBV4-2 and TRBJ1-2, with 8 bases aligning to TRBD1. This CDR3 has 13 amino acids. The V and J ends lost 2 bases and 14 bases, in that order; junction bases with no gene match: 10. Germline CDR1 and CDR2: LGHNA and YNFKEQ. This chain's CDR3 is CASSQMPGGSSTF. DNA for the CDR3: TGTGCCAGCAGCCAAATGCCAGGGGGCTCTAGTACCTTC.

The chain employs TRBV6-2 or TRBV6-3 and TRBJ2-5; no clear D. This CDR3 is built from 15 residues. The germline V gene has CDR1 MNHEY and CDR2 SVGEGT. Trimming removed 4 bases from V and 2 bases from J, with 14 bases in between. The DNA for the CDR3 is TGTGCCAGCAGTTCACTCCGTGCCCCTCAAGAGACCCAGTACTTC. It encodes CASSSLRAPQETQYF.

CDR3 amino acids: CASKRQGAEKLFF. CDR3 sequence (DNA): TGCGCCAGCAAAAGGCAGGGGGCTGAAAAACTGTTTTTT. This rearrangement joins TRBV5-1 to TRBJ1-4; TRBD1 matches 8 bases. Trimming removed 6 bases from V and 7 bases from J; junction bases left unmatched: 5. There are 13 residues in the CDR3. Germline CDR1 and CDR2: SGHRS and YFSETQ.

This clone was observed a few times. CDR3 sequence reads: CASSSGRGTEQYF. CDR3 nucleotides: TGTGCCAGCAGCTCAGGCAGGGGGACCGAGCAGTACTTC. The genes are TRBV7-2 and TRBJ2-7; 7 nucleotides agree with TRBD1. The CDR3 sequence is 13 residues long. V was clipped by 4 bases and J by 6 bases; unmatched bases: 6. Germline V CDR1 and CDR2: SGHTA, FQGNSA.

This sequence joins TRBV5-1 and TRBJ1-1; perhaps TRBD1 as D (6 bases). The CDR3 sequence is 14 residues long. Germline CDR1 is SGHRS and CDR2 is YFSETQ. Deletions cut 4 bases from V and 2 bases from J, with 12 bases between. The CDR3 region has the DNA TGCGCCAGCAGCACCTGGACAGAAAACACTGAAGCTTTCTTT. This sequence encodes CASSTWTENTEAFF.

The chain combines TRBV19 with TRBJ1-5; D is perhaps TRBD1 (6 bases). V lost 6 bases and J lost 6, with 24 bases in between. The CDR3 is made up of 17 amino acids. CDR1 is LNHDA and CDR2 is SQIVND in the germline V gene (reference sequence). CDR3 loop: CASRNVGTGSSRQPQHF. Here the CDR3 DNA reads TGTGCCAGTAGGAACGTAGGTACAGGGTCCAGTCGTCAGCCCCAGCATTTT.

The chain links TRBV6-6 to TRBJ1-1; D may be TRBD1 (5 bases). CDR1 is MNHNY, CDR2 SVGAGI, per germline (reference sequence). CDR3 size: 16 residues. V lost 5 bases and J lost 4, with 20 bases in between. CDR3 loop: CASSPLAAGLSTEAFF. CDR3 bases: TGTGCCAGCAGTCCCTTGGCCGCAGGGCTTAGCACTGAAGCTTTCTTT.

V and J are TRBV15 and TRBJ2-7; 8 bases match TRBD2. The V segment lost 5 bases and the J segment 2 bases; nucleotides outside the gene matches: 8. CDR3 length: 15 residues. CDR1 and CDR2 from the germline V gene are LNHNV and YYDKDF (reference sequence). The CDR3 region has the DNA TGTGCCACCAGCGGAGCGGCTAGCGGGCCCTACGAGCAGTACTTC. It encodes CATSGAASGPYEQYF.

The chain recombines TRBV18 with TRBJ1-3, with D possibly matching TRBD1 (5 bases). The CDR3 has 18 amino acids. V dropped 2 bases and J dropped 0 bases, with 17 bases sitting between them. Germline V gene sequence: CDR1 KGHSH, CDR2 LQKENI. The CDR3 nucleotides read TGTGCCAGCTCACCATCGGCCCGGGACTCGAGCTCTGGAAACACCATATATTTT. Its translation is CASSPSARDSSSGNTIYF. The whole variable domain, filled in from reference TRBV18 and TRBJ1-3, reads NAGVMQNPRHLVRRRGQEARLRCSPMKGHSHVYWYRQLPEEGLKFMVYLQKENIIDESGMPKERFSAEFPKEGPSILRIQQVVRGDSAAYFCASSPSARDSSSGNTIYFGEGSWLTVV.

The chain employs TRBV28 and TRBJ2-7, with TRBD1 matching over 9 bases. The length of the CDR3 is 15 residues. Germline V CDR1 and CDR2: MDHEN, SYDVKM. Trimming at V came to 5 bases and at J to 1 base, leaving 6 bases not matched to a gene. The CDR3 is CASSAPGQGSYEQYF. Here the CDR3 DNA reads TGTGCCAGCAGTGCACCGGGACAGGGTTCCTACGAGCAGTACTTC.

As concerns this clone: One junction end does not reproduce the germline sequence, and a read error may be involved. The chain links TRBV9 to TRBJ1-2, with D perhaps matching TRBD1 (5 bases). Per germline, CDR1 SGDLS and CDR2 YYNGEE. The CDR3 is 12 residues long. The CDR3 region is CATKNPRGGSVF. Written as DNA, the CDR3 is TGTGCCACCAAAAACCCCCGCGGGGGTTCCGTCTTC.

The V call is TRBV5-6, the J call TRBJ2-3; 9 bases map to TRBD2. Per germline, CDR1 SGHDT and CDR2 YYEEEE. Trimming took 1 base from V and 2 from J; bases not matched to a gene: 5. This CDR3 is 16 amino acids long. CDR3 nucleotide sequence: TGTGCCAGCAGCTTGCGGGGGACTAGCTACACAGATACGCAGTATTTT. Translating it yields CASSLRGTSYTDTQYF.

This clone has only one observation. The chain joins TRBV11-2 to TRBJ1-2, with D uncertain. V dropped 5 bases and J dropped 5 bases, with 15 bases sitting between them. This CDR3 is 14 amino acids long. Germline V gene sequence: CDR1 SGHAT, CDR2 FQNNGV. Here the CDR3 reads CASSAREIGYGYTF. In nucleotides, the CDR3 is TGTGCCAGCAGCGCTCGTGAGATTGGTTATGGCTACACCTTC.

V is TRBV6-2 or TRBV6-3 and J is TRBJ2-1; TRBD1 matches 9 bases. J lost 3 bases, V lost 5 bases, and 8 bases had no gene match. CDR3 length: 16 amino acids. Germline-derived CDR1 and CDR2 are MNHEY and SVGEGT. Here the CDR3 reads CASSIAGTGSYNEQFF. The DNA for the CDR3 is TGTGCCAGCAGTATTGCCGGGACAGGGAGCTACAATGAGCAGTTCTTC.